A single T cell receptor beta chain is shown here with its context. This entry comes from a study of T cells of healthy individuals. The V gene lost 3 bases and the J gene lost 0 bases, with 13 bases spanning the gap. The germline V gene has CDR1 SGHDT and CDR2 YYEEEE. The CDR3 extends over 17 amino acids. TCRdb re-derived calls from the 5' RACE reads in MiXCR, one entry per CDR3 protein. Of fewer than 75,000 distinct CDR3 sequences listed, 15% to 20% are singletons. The chain couples TRBV5-6 to TRBJ2-6, with D uncertain. The TCR was taken from a human donor in good health. CDR3 nucleotide sequence: TGTGCCAGCAGCTCCACGTCCCGAAGCTCTGGGGCCAACGTCCTGACTTTC. It specifies CASSSTSRSSGANVLTF. Based on the CDR3 plus reference TRBV5-6 and TRBJ2-6, the full variable domain is DAGVTQSPTHLIKTRGQQVTLRCSPKSGHDTVSWYQQALGQGPQFIFQYYEEEERQRGNFPDRFSGHQFPNYSSELNVNALLLGDSALYLCASSSTSRSSGANVLTFGAGSRLTVL.